The entry below describes one TCR beta chain. This sample was taken from a study of T cell responses to AZD1222 COVID-19 vaccine. Germline CDR1 and CDR2: SNHLY and FYNNEI. The CDR3 spans 12 residues. The V end was cut by 6 bases, the J end by 5 bases, with 10 bases between. Here immunoSEQ multiplex PCR was the method, and the copy in TCRdb shows in-frame clones only, minus some. The data show some 180,000 clones, over 85% seen once. The sequence was collected from an adult who received the MenACWY meningococcal vaccine as a control. The J gene is TRBJ2-5, the V gene TRBV2, with unresolved D. This specimen consisted of peripheral blood, obtained 28 days after the second dose of the MenACWY control vaccine. The CDR3 DNA reads TGTGCCAGCAGAGGTGGGATCGAGACCCAGTACTTC. Its translation is CASRGGIETQYF.